Below are 10 T cell receptor beta chains sequenced from a single sample in a study of cytomegalovirus exposure and HLA in healthy donors. Primers: 60 Vbeta forward and 13 Jbeta reverse. Only in-frame clones appear in the TCRdb table, and some are missing; sequencing was by immunoSEQ multiplex PCR. This sample has over 150,000 clones, with 75% to 85% found just once. The sequenced material came from PBMCs. These receptors originate from a woman aged 18-29 years in good health and CMV-seronegative.

This chain connects TRBV5-1 to TRBJ2-5; the match to TRBD2 covers 12 bases. Germline assignment: CDR1 SGHRS and CDR2 YFSETQ. Trimming took 0 bases from V and 6 from J; bases not matched to a gene: 3. The CDR3 spans 15 residues. CDR3 nucleotides: TGCGCCAGCAGCTTGGGACTAGCGGGGGTGCAGACCCAGTACTTC. It specifies CASSLGLAGVQTQYF.

J is TRBJ2-1 and V is TRBV28; possible D gene TRBD2, 5 bases. CDR3 size: 12 residues. Trimming took off 5 bases at V and 12 bases at J, with 14 bases between the two ends. The germline CDR1 and CDR2 sequences are MDHEN and SYDVKM. The CDR3: CASSPAIRGQFF. The CDR3 DNA follows: TGTGCCAGCAGTCCCGCCATTCGGGGGCAGTTCTTC.

V is TRBV27 and J is TRBJ1-2; the D gene is possibly TRBD1 (6 bases). The V gene lost 4 bases and the J gene lost 7 bases, with 13 bases spanning the gap. This CDR3 is 13 amino acids long. The germline V gene has CDR1 MNHEY and CDR2 SMNVEV (reference sequence). The CDR3 spells CASSSGTPPGYTF. The DNA for the CDR3 is TGTGCCAGCAGTTCCGGGACACCACCTGGCTACACCTTC.

By share, this clone ranks as medium-sized. This chain uses TRBV6-1 with TRBJ2-7; 7 bases line up with TRBD1. Losses at the gene ends were 6 bases for V and 5 bases for J; bases not matched to a gene: 4. Per germline, CDR1 MNHNS and CDR2 SASEGT. The CDR3 runs 12 residues. CDR3 in amino acids: CASSPTGDEQYF. The CDR3 DNA sequence: TGTGCCAGCAGCCCTACAGGGGACGAGCAGTACTTC.

The gene calls are TRBV19 and TRBJ1-1; D may be TRBD1 (5 bases). V was shortened by 2 bases and J by 6 bases, with 7 bases between the two germline ends. Germline assignment: CDR1 LNHDA and CDR2 SQIVND (reference sequence). This CDR3 is built from 12 residues. The CDR3 sequence: CASSIWGAEAFF. CDR3 sequence (DNA): TGTGCCAGTAGTATATGGGGGGCTGAAGCTTTCTTT.

The V call is TRBV6-4, the J call TRBJ2-5; 9 nucleotides align to TRBD2. The CDR3 loop spans 15 amino acids. Trimming at V came to 3 bases and at J to 5 bases, leaving 7 bases not matched to a gene. The V gene's germline CDR1 is MRHNA and CDR2 SNTAGT. The CDR3 loop reads CASSESGLATETQYF. Written as DNA, the CDR3 is TGTGCCAGCAGTGAGTCCGGACTAGCGACCGAGACCCAGTACTTC.

V is TRBV18 and J is TRBJ2-5, with a possible D match to TRBD1 (5 bases). The DNA end is a closer match to TRBJ2-7, so the J assignment may be wrong. The germline gives CDR1 KGHSH, CDR2 LQKENI. The CDR3 is 14 amino acids. CDR3 nucleotides: TGTGCCAGCTCACCATTGGACAATTCCTACGAGCAGTACTTC. This sequence encodes CASSPLDNSYEQYF.

The V call is TRBV10-2, the J call TRBJ2-1; TRBD2 matches 8 bases. This CDR3 is built from 15 residues. The ends lost 8 bases at V and 4 bases at J; junction bases unmatched: 10. The germline CDR1 and CDR2 sequences are WSHSY and SAAADI. CDR3 in DNA: TGCGCCAGCCGGTCCGGGACTAGGAGGTACAATGAGCAGTTCTTC. This codes for CASRSGTRRYNEQFF.

This clone was detected only once. CDR3 DNA: TGTGCCAGCAGTTACTCAGCGGGCCTTGATGGCTACACCTTC. Translating gives CASSYSAGLDGYTF. J is TRBJ1-2 and V is TRBV6-5, with unresolved D. This CDR3 is built from 14 residues. The V end lost 0 bases, the J end lost 6 bases, and 11 bases lay between the germline ends. The germline V gene has CDR1 MNHEY and CDR2 SVGAGI.

V and J are TRBV2 and TRBJ2-3; perhaps TRBD2 as D (5 bases). The germline V gene encodes CDR1 SNHLY and CDR2 FYNNEI. CDR3 length: 15 residues. Trimming removed 6 bases from V and 2 bases from J, with 15 bases in between. CDR3 region: CASSVTNHPTDTQYF. The CDR3 DNA reads as TGTGCCAGCAGCGTGACTAACCACCCCACAGATACGCAGTATTTT.